The clone carrying this T cell receptor beta chain was seen a single time. Profiled with immunoSEQ multiplex PCR; TCRdb holds only in-frame clones, not every one. Of roughly 23,000 clones listed, about 88% are singletons. These data come from a study of T cell changes during pregnancy in multiple sclerosis. The CDR3 consists of 12 residues. Trimming cost V 3 bases and J 8 bases, with 13 bases left between them. Germline V gene lookup returns CDR1 GTSNPN and CDR2 SVGIG (reference sequence). The sequenced sample was CD4+ T cells from peripheral blood mononuclear cells, obtained in the second trimester of pregnancy. This receptor was obtained from a female donor in good health, enrolled as a control in a pregnancy study. The V gene is TRBV30, the J gene TRBJ1-1; D unclear. The CDR3 nucleotides are TGTGCCTGGAGCCCGGACGGACTCGAAGCTTTCTTT. Translation gives CAWSPDGLEAFF.